The T cell receptor (beta chain) under discussion was sequenced for a study of cytomegalovirus exposure and HLA in healthy donors. A word on this clone: The antigen is unknown.

Study-level points and caveats: In a later analysis, V- and J-gene trimming of beta chains associated with a DCLRE1C missense variant, replicated independently. Cytomegalovirus association was assigned to under 200 TCR beta chains.

Germline assignment: CDR1 SGHRS and CDR2 YFSETQ. The V and J ends lost 5 bases and 2 bases, in that order; junction bases with no gene match: 4. The CDR3 totals 13 residues. The PCR employed 60 Vbeta primers together with 13 Jbeta primers. Profiling relied on immunoSEQ multiplex PCR, and the TCRdb table lists in-frame clones only, not all of them. The data show some 140,000 clones, roughly 83% seen once. Sequences were obtained from PBMCs. The receptor was isolated from a man under 40 in good health and CMV-seropositive. The chain employs TRBV5-1 and TRBJ2-7; the match to TRBD2 covers 7 bases. The CDR3 region is CASSWEGAYEQYF. The CDR3 DNA sequence: TGCGCCAGCAGTTGGGAGGGAGCCTACGAGCAGTACTTC.